A single sample gave rise to the 10 T cell receptor beta chains below, sequenced in a study of blood T cells in healthy people across ages. A J-beta primer mix and a sample-barcoded 5' primer were used in a second PCR of about 6 to 12 cycles. TCRdb used MiXCR to reprocess the 5' RACE reads, holding one entry per CDR3 protein. Of 750,000 to 950,000 distinct CDR3 sequences listed, 40% to 65% are singletons. Material: blood. The receptor set was obtained from a man aged 80 or over in good health.

The V and J genes are TRBV29-1 and TRBJ2-1, with 13 bases that match TRBD2. Germline V gives CDR1 SQVTM, CDR2 ANQGSEA. This CDR3 has 13 residues. V was clipped by 7 bases and J by 7 bases; unmatched bases: 4. This CDR3 is CSAGTSGINEQFF. The CDR3 DNA follows: TGCAGCGCTGGGACTAGCGGGATTAATGAGCAGTTCTTC.

This clonotype was counted between two and nine times. This chain links TRBV28 with TRBJ1-4; tentatively, D is TRBD1 (5 bases). The CDR3 runs 11 residues. The V gene lost 4 bases and the J gene lost 10 bases, with 7 bases spanning the gap. Germline loops: CDR1 MDHEN, CDR2 SYDVKM. The CDR3 DNA follows: TGTGCCAGCAGTTCTAGGGGAAAACTGTTTTTT. Its translation: CASSSRGKLFF.

This rearrangement joins TRBV20-1 to TRBJ2-4; 7 nucleotides line up with TRBD1. This CDR3 is 14 amino acids long. The V and J ends lost 4 bases and 0 bases, in that order; junction bases with no gene match: 3. Germline values: CDR1 DFQATT, CDR2 SNEGSKA (reference sequence). CDR3 DNA: TGCAGTGCTAACGACAGGGTAGCCAAAAACATTCAGTACTTC. It codes for CSANDRVAKNIQYF.

The chain recombines TRBV3-1 with TRBJ2-1, with 8 bases aligning to TRBD1. Near its end, the DNA agrees better with TRBJ2-7, so the J call may be wrong. The germline CDR1 and CDR2 sequences are LGHDT and YNNKEL (reference sequence). The CDR3 is 17 amino acids. The CDR3 coding sequence is TGTGCCAGCAGCCAAACAGGGGCAGGGGGCTCCTACAATGAGCAGTACTTC. It translates to CASSQTGAGGSYNEQYF.

CDR3 sequence reads: CASSLKGTASYNEQFF. As DNA, the CDR3 is TGTGCCAGCAGCTTAAAGGGGACTGCCTCCTACAATGAGCAGTTCTTC. The rearrangement joins TRBV7-3 to TRBJ2-1; D is perhaps TRBD2 (6 bases). CDR3 size: 16 residues. CDR1 is SGHTA, CDR2 FQGTGA, per germline. V was pared by 1 base and J by 0 bases, with 10 bases between.

The rearrangement uses TRBV25-1 and TRBJ2-7; 7 bases match TRBD1. This CDR3 is 15 amino acids long. Trimming at V came to 1 base and at J to 5 bases, leaving 8 bases not matched to a gene. In germline, CDR1 is MGHDK, CDR2 SYGVNS. The CDR3: CASSELGQVWDEQYF. DNA for the CDR3: TGTGCCAGCAGTGAATTAGGACAGGTGTGGGACGAGCAGTACTTC.

V is TRBV28 and J is TRBJ2-3, with D possibly TRBD1 on 5 matching bases. CDR3 length: 15 residues. In germline, CDR1 is MDHEN, CDR2 SYDVKM. The V and J ends lost 5 bases and 1 base respectively, with 13 bases between them. As DNA, the CDR3 is TGTGCCAGCAGTCTCCAGGGAAGGGGCACAGATACGCAGTATTTT. Translation gives CASSLQGRGTDTQYF.

The chain combines TRBV6-4 with TRBJ2-1, with 7 bases fitting TRBD2. The CDR3 sequence is 16 residues long. The V gene end was trimmed by 0 bases and the J gene end by 8 bases; junction bases not matched to a gene: 10. CDR1 is MRHNA, CDR2 SNTAGT, per germline. The CDR3 region has the DNA TGTGCCAGCAGTGACTCGTGGGCGGGAGCCTCGGATGAGCAGTTCTTC. Protein product: CASSDSWAGASDEQFF.

The rearrangement joins TRBV4-1 to TRBJ1-4; 7 bases map to TRBD1. Germline CDR1 reads MGHRA; CDR2 reads YSYEKL. After removal of 1 base from V and 12 bases from J, the junction contained 11 bases not matched to a gene. This CDR3 spans 15 amino acids. DNA of the CDR3: TGCGCCAGCAGCCAAGGTGCCAGGGGGGGCGAAGAACTGTTTTTT. This sequence encodes CASSQGARGGEELFF.

V usage is TRBV6-4 and J usage is TRBJ1-1; D not resolved. V lost 4 bases, J lost 1 base, and 25 bases lay in between. The CDR3 contains 19 residues. CDR1 is MRHNA, CDR2 SNTAGT, per germline. The CDR3 reads CASSGTKLWEVDENTEAFF. The CDR3, as DNA: TGTGCCAGCAGTGGAACCAAACTCTGGGAAGTCGATGAGAACACTGAAGCTTTCTTT.